These 5 T cell receptor beta chains were sequenced from one sample in a study of regulatory T cells in long-lasting Graves disease. Time point: persistent/refractory GD, antithyroid drugs over 5 years with positive TRAb. Extracted RNA from PBMCs served as the source of the TCR library. HTBI primers from iRepertoire and Arm-PCR of CDR3 regions yielded the TCR beta libraries. TCRdb re-called the multiplex PCR reads with MiXCR, one entry per CDR3 protein. The sample gives approximately 400,000 distinct CDR3 sequences, approximately 23% of which show up once; approximately 28% is in the top ten. The source material was peripheral blood mononuclear cells (PBMCs), sampled when the disease was refractory, from a patient treated with antithyroid drugs. These receptors were collected from a middle-aged woman with Graves disease.

The J gene is TRBJ2-1, the V gene TRBV29-1; 8 positions match TRBD1. V lost 2 bases, J lost 8 bases, and 5 bases stayed unmatched. The CDR3 contains 13 residues. CDR1 and CDR2 (germline): SQVTM, ANQGSEA. CDR3 protein: CSVEQGALDEQFF. The DNA of the CDR3 is TGCAGCGTTGAACAGGGGGCGTTAGATGAGCAGTTCTTC.

This clonotype was counted ten times or more. The chain links TRBV27 to TRBJ2-7; TRBD2 agrees at 7 bases. The germline V gene has CDR1 MNHEY and CDR2 SMNVEV (reference sequence). This CDR3 is built from 15 residues. With V trimmed by 1 base and J by 0 bases, 3 bases remained unmatched. CDR3 protein: CASSLLGGGSYEQYF. CDR3 coding DNA: TGTGCCAGCAGTTTATTGGGGGGGGGCTCCTACGAGCAGTACTTC.

The chain joins TRBV6-1 to TRBJ1-2, with D perhaps matching TRBD1 (6 bases). Trimming took off 6 bases at V and 5 bases at J, with 19 bases between the two ends. CDR3 length equals 15 residues. Germline CDR1 and CDR2: MNHNS and SASEGT. CDR3 residues: CASRTGGGLDYGYTF. The CDR3 bases are TGTGCCAGCAGAACGGGAGGGGGATTGGATTATGGCTACACCTTC.

Only a few counts were recorded for this clonotype. This chain links TRBV7-8 with TRBJ2-3; D is uncertain. With 5 bases removed from V and 7 bases from J, the gap between germline ends came to 13 bases. CDR3 length: 13 residues. Germline CDR1 and CDR2: SGHVS and FQNEAQ. CDR3 DNA: TGTGCCAGCAGCGCCGCGGTAGCCCATACGCAGTATTTT. Its protein is CASSAAVAHTQYF.

At least ten counts were recorded for this clonotype. The rearrangement links TRBV11-2 to TRBJ1-2; TRBD1 is a possible D gene (5 bases). Trimming shortened V by 3 bases and J by 2 bases, and 16 bases separated the two germline ends. The CDR3 is 16 amino acids. Germline V gene data show CDR1 as SGHAT and CDR2 as FQNNGV. CDR3 DNA sequence: TGTGCCAGCAGCTTTTTGTCCCGGAGGGGAAACTATGGCTACACCTTC. Protein sequence: CASSFLSRRGNYGYTF.